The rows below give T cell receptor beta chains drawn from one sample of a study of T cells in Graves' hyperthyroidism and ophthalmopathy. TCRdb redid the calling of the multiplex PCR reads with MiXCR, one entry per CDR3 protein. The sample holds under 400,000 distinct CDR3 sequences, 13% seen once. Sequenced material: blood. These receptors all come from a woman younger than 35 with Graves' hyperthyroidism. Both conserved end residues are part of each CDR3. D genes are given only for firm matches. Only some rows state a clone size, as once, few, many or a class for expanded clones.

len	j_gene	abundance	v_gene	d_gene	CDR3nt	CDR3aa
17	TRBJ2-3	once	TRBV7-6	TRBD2	TGTGCCAGCAGCCCAAGGGGCAGCGGGGGGGCTGAAGATACGCAGTATTTT	CASSPRGSGGAEDTQYF
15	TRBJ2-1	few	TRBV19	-	TGTGCCAGTAGTACCCAGCAGGGGTACTACAATGAGCAGTTCTTC	CASSTQQGYYNEQFF
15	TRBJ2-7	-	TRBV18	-	TGTGCCAGCTCACTTTCCGGGATTAGAGGAGACGAGCAGTACTTC	CASSLSGIRGDEQYF
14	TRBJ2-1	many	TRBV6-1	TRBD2	TGTGCCAGCAGTGAAGTGGGGAGGGGAAAAATGCAGTTCTTC	CASSEVGRGKMQFF
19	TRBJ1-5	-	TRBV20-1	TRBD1	TGCAGTGCTGAGACTTACAGGGGCGGATATCGATATAGCAATCAGCCCCAGCATTTT	CSAETYRGGYRYSNQPQHF
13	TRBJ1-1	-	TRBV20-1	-	TGCAGTGCTAGAGACGGGAGAGGCACTGAAGCTTTCTTT	CSARDGRGTEAFF
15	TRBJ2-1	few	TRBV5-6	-	TGTGCCAGCAGCTTGGGGGACTGGGACCACAATGAGCAGTTCTTC	CASSLGDWDHNEQFF
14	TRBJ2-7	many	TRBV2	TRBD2	TGTGCCAGCAGAAATAGCGGGGCCCTCTACGAGCAGTACTTC	CASRNSGALYEQYF
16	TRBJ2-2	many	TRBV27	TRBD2	TGTGCCAGCAGTTTAGTGGCTAGCGGAGCCCACCGGGAGCTGTTTTTT	CASSLVASGAHRELFF
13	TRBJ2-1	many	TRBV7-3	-	TGTGCCAGCAGCTTAGAACAGTTCAATGAGCAGTTCTTC	CASSLEQFNEQFF
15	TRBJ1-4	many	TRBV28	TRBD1	TGTGCCAGCAGTGGCGCCGGGACAGGTAGTGAAAAACTGTTTTTT	CASSGAGTGSEKLFF
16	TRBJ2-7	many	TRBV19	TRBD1	TGTGCCAGTAGTGCCCTGACAGGGGGACTCTCCTACGAGCAGTACTTC	CASSALTGGLSYEQYF
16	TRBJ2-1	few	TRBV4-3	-	TGCGCCAGCAGCCAATATACGGGAGTGGGGTACAATGAGCAGTTCTTC	CASSQYTGVGYNEQFF
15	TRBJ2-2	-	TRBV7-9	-	TGTGCCAGCAGCCCCAATGGACTTAGGGCCGGGGAGCTGTTTTTT	CASSPNGLRAGELFF
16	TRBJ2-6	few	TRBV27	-	TGTGCCAGCAGTACCAATCCGGGCTCTGGGGCCAACGTCCTGACTTTC	CASSTNPGSGANVLTF
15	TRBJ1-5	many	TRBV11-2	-	TGTGCCAGCAGCTTGGGCCGGGACAGCAATCAGCCCCAGCATTTT	CASSLGRDSNQPQHF
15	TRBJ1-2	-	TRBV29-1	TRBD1	TGCAGCGCTGAGCGGGAAACAGGGGCGGTTTATGGCTACACCTTC	CSAERETGAVYGYTF
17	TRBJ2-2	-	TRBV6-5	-	TGTGCCAGCAGTTACTCGTCGCAGGCCGCGGGCACCGGGGAGCTGTTTTTT	CASSYSSQAAGTGELFF
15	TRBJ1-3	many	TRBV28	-	TGTGCCAGCCGATGGGACGCCCTCTCTGGAAACACCATATATTTT	CASRWDALSGNTIYF
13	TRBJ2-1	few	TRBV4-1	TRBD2	TGCGCCAGCAGGGGACTAGCTATCAATGAGCAGTTCTTC	CASRGLAINEQFF
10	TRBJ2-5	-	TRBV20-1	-	TGCAGTGCTAAAAGGGAGACCCAGTACTTC	CSAKRETQYF
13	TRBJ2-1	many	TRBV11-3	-	TGTGCCAGCAGCTCAGCAAACAGAAATGAGCAGTTCTTC	CASSSANRNEQFF
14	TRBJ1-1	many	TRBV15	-	TGTGCCACCAGCAGAGATCCCACAGGATATGAAGCTTTCTTT	CATSRDPTGYEAFF
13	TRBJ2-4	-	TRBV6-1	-	TGTGCCAGCAGTGACCTAGCACGACACATTCAGTACTTC	CASSDLARHIQYF
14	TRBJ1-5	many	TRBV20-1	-	TGCAGTGTTCCCAACCGGGGACATAATCAGCCCCAGCATTTT	CSVPNRGHNQPQHF
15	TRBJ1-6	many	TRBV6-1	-	TGTGCCAGCAGTTTTAACAGGACACGTACAGCACCCCTCCACTTT	CASSFNRTRTAPLHF
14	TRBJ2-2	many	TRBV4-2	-	TGTGCCAGCAGCCAAGATCAGGGGACCGGGGAGCTGTTTTTT	CASSQDQGTGELFF
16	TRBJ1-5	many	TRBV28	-	TGTGCCAGCAGTTTAGGATATCGGACGGCGAATCAGCCCCAGCATTTT	CASSLGYRTANQPQHF
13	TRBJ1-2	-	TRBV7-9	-	TGTGCCAGCAGTTATACAGAAAACTATGGCTACACCTTC	CASSYTENYGYTF
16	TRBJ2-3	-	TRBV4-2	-	TGTGCCAGCAGCCAAGAGACAGGTGTAGAGACAGATACGCAGTATTTT	CASSQETGVETDTQYF
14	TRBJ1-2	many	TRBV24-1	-	TGTGCCACCAGTGATCCGGGGAAAGGCTATGGCTACACCTTC	CATSDPGKGYGYTF
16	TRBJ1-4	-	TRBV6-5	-	TGTGCCAGCAGTTACTCATTCAGGAACGCTAATGAAAAACTGTTTTTT	CASSYSFRNANEKLFF
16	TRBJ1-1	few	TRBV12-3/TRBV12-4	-	TGTGCCAGCAGCAAAAGGGGGAGAGGGCTGAGCACTGAAGCTTTCTTT	CASSKRGRGLSTEAFF
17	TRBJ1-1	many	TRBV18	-	TGTGCCAGCTCACCAAAGAGGGTCGTGGGGGCGAACACTGAAGCTTTCTTT	CASSPKRVVGANTEAFF
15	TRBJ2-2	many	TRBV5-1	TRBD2	TGCGCCAGCAGCTCCTCTAGCGGGCCCACCGGGGAGCTGTTTTTT	CASSSSSGPTGELFF
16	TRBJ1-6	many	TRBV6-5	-	TGTGCCAGCAGTTACTCGAGCGCAGGTGGAAATTCACCCCTCCACTTT	CASSYSSAGGNSPLHF
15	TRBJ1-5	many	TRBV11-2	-	TGTGCCAGCAGCTTAGGAAGTTCCGGAAATCAGCCCCAGCATTTT	CASSLGSSGNQPQHF
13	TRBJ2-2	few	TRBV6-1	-	TGTGCCAGCAGTGAGCAGGGTGCCCGGGAGCTGTTTTTT	CASSEQGARELFF
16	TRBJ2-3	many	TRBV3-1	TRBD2	TGTGCCAGCAGCCAAGTGAGCGGGAGTAGCACAGATACGCAGTATTTT	CASSQVSGSSTDTQYF
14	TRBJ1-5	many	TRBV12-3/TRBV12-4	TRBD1	TGTGCCAGCAGCTCGACAGGGGGGCATCAGCCCCAGCATTTT	CASSSTGGHQPQHF
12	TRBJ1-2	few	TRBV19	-	TGTGCCAGTAGTATTGGACTCTCCGGCTACACCTTC	CASSIGLSGYTF
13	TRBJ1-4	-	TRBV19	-	TGTGCCACCTCTCAGGGTCGAGATGAAAAACTGTTTTTT	CATSQGRDEKLFF
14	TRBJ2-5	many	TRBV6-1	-	TGTGCCAGCAGTTCAATACTGGCGGGGGAGACCCAGTACTTC	CASSSILAGETQYF
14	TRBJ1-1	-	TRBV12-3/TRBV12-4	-	TGTGCCAGCTCTGGGGGGTTAGGGAACACTGAAGCTTTCTTT	CASSGGLGNTEAFF
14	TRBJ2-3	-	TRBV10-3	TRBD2	TGTGCCACTAGACTAGCGGGGGGAGATGATACGCAGTATTTT	CATRLAGGDDTQYF
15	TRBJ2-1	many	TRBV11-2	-	TGTGCCAGCAGTCGTATGGGGGGTGGGTATAATGAGCAGTTCTTC	CASSRMGGGYNEQFF
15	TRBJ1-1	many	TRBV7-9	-	TGTGCCAGCAACTTTATCGGACAGAAGAACACTGAAGCTTTCTTT	CASNFIGQKNTEAFF
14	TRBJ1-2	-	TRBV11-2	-	TGTGCCAGCAGCTTAGAAGCGGATCTTTATGGCTACACCTTC	CASSLEADLYGYTF
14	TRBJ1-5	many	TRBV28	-	TGTGCCAGCAGGACAGCTTATAGCAATCAGCCCCAGCATTTT	CASRTAYSNQPQHF